This entry features one T cell receptor beta chain sequence. With 2 bases removed from V and 1 base from J, the gap between germline ends came to 16 bases. CDR3 size: 16 residues. Germline CDR1 is SGHRS and CDR2 is YFSETQ. This sample stems from a study of cytomegalovirus exposure and HLA in healthy donors. This table comes from immunoSEQ multiplex PCR, and its TCRdb copy is limited to in-frame clones, with some not included. The sample comprises 150,000 to 200,000 clones, about 89% of which are singletons, and 7.2% rests with the top ten. The sequence came from a man aged 25 to 40 in good health and CMV-seropositive. The chain combines TRBV5-1 with TRBJ2-7; a possible D gene is TRBD2 (5 bases). Sequenced: PBMCs. CDR3 coding DNA: TGCGCCAGCAGCTTCTCCCGGGATCTGGGATCCTACGAGCAGTACTTC. This codes for CASSFSRDLGSYEQYF.